What follows are 17 T cell receptor beta chains derived from one specimen sequenced in a study of vaccination effects on CD4 cells after COVID-19. Before any sequencing was done, the ViraFEST assay used viral peptide pools to expand antigen-specific CD4+ T cells. The culture ran for approximately 10 days, and then CD4+ T cells were isolated. Previously uninfected by SARS-CoV-2, the vaccine recipients also showed negative nucleocapsid antibodies. Antigen specificity for these receptors is unknown. Assay used: immunoSEQ multiplex PCR; TCRdb lists only in-frame clones, some missing. The sample lists tens of thousands of clones, roughly 70% occurring once. The sample consisted of CD4+ T cells from PBMCs cultured with HCoV-OC43 spike peptides, taken before COVID-19 vaccination. Subset denoted: HCoV-OC43 spike overlapping peptide pool stimulation. The receptors originated from a human donor who received a COVID-19 vaccine.

Only one count was recorded for this clone. The chain has TRBV5-5 and TRBJ2-2; D is perhaps TRBD1 (5 bases). The CDR3 contains 15 residues. Germline V gene data show CDR1 as SGHKS and CDR2 as YYEKEE (reference sequence). V was clipped by 9 bases and J by 1 base, with 16 bases between them. CDR3 DNA sequence: TGTGCCACCAAAGGACACCCGAAGAACACCGGGGAGCTGTTTTTT. This encodes CATKGHPKNTGELFF.

In DNA, the CDR3 is TGTGCCAGTAGTCCCTTAGCGGGAAACGTGAATGAGCAGTTCTTC. It is translated as CASSPLAGNVNEQFF. This chain links TRBV19 with TRBJ2-1; 8 bases match TRBD2. The junction had 10 bases not matched to a gene; V was cut back by 5 bases and J by 7 bases. This CDR3 has 15 amino acids. Germline loops: CDR1 LNHDA, CDR2 SQIVND (reference sequence).

The chain employs TRBV30 and TRBJ2-5, with D possibly matching TRBD2 (5 bases). Trimming removed 0 bases at V and 3 bases at J, with 8 bases between. Looked up from germline, CDR1 is GTSNPN and CDR2 is SVGIG (reference sequence). This CDR3 is 13 amino acids long. This CDR3 is CAWSVGREETQYF. CDR3 bases: TGTGCCTGGAGTGTAGGGCGGGAAGAGACCCAGTACTTC.

The rearrangement uses TRBV28 and TRBJ2-7, with D perhaps TRBD2 (7 bases). V was shortened by 3 bases and J by 0 bases, with 18 bases between the two germline ends. The CDR3 has 17 residues. From germline, CDR1 is MDHEN and CDR2 SYDVKM. CDR3 bases: TGTGCCAGCAGTTTCGGAGGGGGGGGCGGAGACTCCTACGAGCAGTACTTC. This translates into CASSFGGGGGDSYEQYF. Using reference TRBV28 and TRBJ2-7 for the parts outside the CDR3, the full variable domain is DVKVTQSSRYLVKRTGEKVFLECVQDMDHENMFWYRQDPGLGLRLIYFSYDVKMKEKGDIPEGYSVSREKKERFSLILESASTNQTSMYLCASSFGGGGGDSYEQYFGPGTRLTVT.

The CDR3 sequence: CASSQGWNQGGYTF. The DNA of the CDR3 is TGTGCCAGCAGCCAAGGCTGGAATCAGGGTGGCTACACCTTC. This chain joins TRBV3-1 (or the pseudogene TRBV3-2) and TRBJ1-2; TRBD1 might be the D (5 bases). The germline V gene has CDR1 LGHDT and CDR2 YNNKEL (reference sequence). The CDR3 consists of 14 residues. V shed 1 base and J shed 7 bases, with 13 bases lying between them.

The genes are TRBV6-5 and TRBJ2-7; D is possibly TRBD1 (6 bases). Germline CDR1 reads MNHEY; CDR2 reads SVGAGI. The CDR3 sequence is 13 residues long. V lost 7 bases to trimming and J lost 3 bases, with 13 bases between them. CDR3 loop: CASNPGHDYEQYF. The DNA of the CDR3 is TGTGCCAGCAACCCGGGACATGACTACGAGCAGTACTTC.

The J gene is TRBJ1-1, the V gene TRBV11-3, with D possibly being TRBD1 (6 bases). The CDR3 spans 20 residues. Germline CDR1 is SGHNT and CDR2 is YENEEA. Deletions cut 0 bases from V and 3 bases from J, with 26 bases between. The CDR3 bases are TGTGCCAGCAGCTTAGACGGGCGAGAACATTACAGGGTGGGTGACACTGAAGCTTTCTTT. Its translation: CASSLDGREHYRVGDTEAFF.

V usage is TRBV6-1 and J usage is TRBJ2-5; 11 bases agree with TRBD1. This CDR3 has 15 residues. Losses at the gene ends were 3 bases for V and 5 bases for J; bases not matched to a gene: 5. Germline CDR1 reads MNHNS; CDR2 reads SASEGT. The CDR3 protein is CASSEGQGEWETQYF. CDR3 DNA: TGTGCCAGCAGTGAGGGACAGGGGGAATGGGAGACCCAGTACTTC.

V and J are TRBV30 and TRBJ2-6, with 9 bases that match TRBD1. The CDR3 has 17 amino acids. V lost 3 bases and J lost 0; bases outside the gene matches: 6. Germline assignment: CDR1 GTSNPN and CDR2 SVGIG (reference sequence). This CDR3 reads CAWRKQGALSGANVLTF. Here the CDR3 DNA reads TGTGCCTGGAGAAAACAGGGGGCTCTCTCTGGGGCCAACGTCCTGACTTTC.

V gene TRBV28 combines with J gene TRBJ2-1, with D perhaps TRBD1 or TRBD2 (6 bases each). The germline CDR1 and CDR2 sequences are MDHEN and SYDVKM. Trimming left V 6 bases short and J 8 bases short, with 14 bases between. CDR3 length equals 13 residues. CDR3 sequence reads: CASSPLGGYEQFF. The CDR3 DNA follows: TGTGCCAGCAGCCCCTTAGGGGGGTATGAGCAGTTCTTC. Supplemented by reference TRBV28 and TRBJ2-1, the full variable domain reads DVKVTQSSRYLVKRTGEKVFLECVQDMDHENMFWYRQDPGLGLRLIYFSYDVKMKEKGDIPEGYSVSREKKERFSLILESASTNQTSMYLCASSPLGGYEQFFGPGTRLTVL.

CDR3 in amino acids: CASTGPLGGYGYTF. The CDR3 DNA is TGTGCCAGCACGGGGCCCCTGGGGGGCTATGGCTACACCTTC. This chain uses TRBV6-5 with TRBJ1-2; possibly TRBD1 for D (5 bases). Between the trimmed V and J ends, which lost 7 bases and 4 bases, there was a span of 16 bases. The CDR3 contains 14 residues. CDR1 and CDR2 from the germline V gene are MNHEY and SVGAGI.

The rearrangement uses TRBV9 and TRBJ2-3, with D tentatively TRBD2 (6 bases). V was trimmed by 4 bases and J by 2 bases, leaving 17 bases between them. The CDR3 is 16 amino acids. Germline assignment: CDR1 SGDLS and CDR2 YYNGEE. The CDR3 here is CASSSRLEGHTDTQYF. CDR3 DNA: TGTGCCAGCAGCTCCCGTTTGGAGGGTCACACAGATACGCAGTATTTT.

This sequence joins TRBV30 and TRBJ1-2, with D possibly TRBD1 on 5 matching bases. Trimming took 3 bases from V and 7 from J, leaving 18 bases between them. Germline V CDR1 and CDR2: GTSNPN, SVGIG (reference sequence). CDR3 size: 14 residues. In DNA, the CDR3 is TGTGCCTGGAGCCCCACGGGACCGCGGAGTGGCTACACCTTC. It yields the protein CAWSPTGPRSGYTF.

V and J are TRBV2 and TRBJ1-1, with a tentative D call TRBD1 (5 bases). V lost 4 bases and J 10 bases, leaving 16 bases between the germline ends. CDR1 SNHLY and CDR2 FYNNEI come from the germline V gene. The CDR3 has 13 residues. CDR3 amino acids: CASSGQAGNGAFF. CDR3 DNA sequence: TGTGCCAGCAGTGGACAAGCAGGGAATGGAGCTTTCTTT.

The chain links TRBV6-2 or TRBV6-3 to TRBJ2-3, with no clear D. Germline V gene data show CDR1 as MNHEY and CDR2 as SVGEGT. This CDR3 has 14 residues. The V gene lost 0 bases and the J gene lost 1 base, with 5 bases spanning the gap. CDR3 in amino acids: CASSYSVRTDTQYF. Here the CDR3 DNA reads TGTGCCAGCAGTTACTCGGTCCGCACAGATACGCAGTATTTT.

The chain joins TRBV6-1 to TRBJ1-2; D not certain. Germline V CDR1 and CDR2: MNHNS, SASEGT. The CDR3 length is 15 residues. Trimming stripped 2 bases from V and 5 bases from J, with 15 bases between. The DNA of the CDR3 is TGTGCCAGCAGTGAAAGTTGGAAAGATGGGTATGGCTACACCTTC. This translates into CASSESWKDGYGYTF.

The chain couples TRBV7-8 to TRBJ2-2, with D perhaps being TRBD1 or TRBD2 (5 bases each). The V gene's germline CDR1 is SGHVS and CDR2 FQNEAQ. The germline V and J ends were trimmed by 7 bases and 3 bases, with 21 bases remaining between them. This CDR3 is built from 17 residues. For the CDR3, the DNA is TGTGCCAGCAACCGTCAGGGCCTCTCGAGGGACACCGGGGAGCTGTTTTTT. Amino acids: CASNRQGLSRDTGELFF.